This TCR beta chain originates from a study of memory CD4+ T cells and cytomegalovirus serostatus. Regarding the study as a whole: About 40% of the 164 known CMV-associated TCRbeta sequences appeared in CD4+ memory.

Single viable CD3+CD4+CD8-CD45RO+ cells were sorted as the memory CD4+ T cells. The ends were cut back, 3 bases at V and 2 bases at J, with 14 bases in the middle. Per the germline V gene, CDR1 is MNHEY and CDR2 is SMNVEV (reference sequence). The CDR3 length is 16 residues. This clone was observed a handful of times. What it recognizes is unknown. The repertoire was sequenced with immunoSEQ multiplex PCR; TCRdb's copy has only in-frame clones and lacks some. The sample has around 53,000 clones; around 88% are singletons. Sequences were obtained from memory CD4+ T cells from blood. The TCR was taken from an adult in good health and CMV-seropositive. The rearrangement joins TRBV27 to TRBJ1-5; TRBD1 is a possible D gene (5 bases). The CDR3 reads CASSLSIQGGNQPQHF. In DNA form, the CDR3 reads TGTGCCAGCAGTTTGAGCATACAAGGGGGCAATCAGCCCCAGCATTTT.